This T cell receptor (beta chain) appears in the sequencing data of a study of T cells after yellow fever vaccination. The germline V gene encodes CDR1 SGHTA and CDR2 FQGNSA. J was trimmed by 5 bases and V by 1 base; bases with no gene match: 7. This CDR3 comprises 15 residues. TCRdb ran MiXCR on the 5' RACE reads and lists one entry per CDR3 protein. The sample carries some 170,000 distinct CDR3 sequences, roughly 9% recorded once. The material sequenced was CD8+ T cells sorted from PBMCs, taken 45 days after the yellow fever booster vaccination. The clonotype originates from a man aged 18 to 29 who received the YFV17D yellow fever vaccine. V gene TRBV7-2 combines with J gene TRBJ1-1; 7 bases are a match to TRBD1. The CDR3 is CASSLERGPGTEAFF. The CDR3 nucleotides are TGTGCCAGCAGCTTAGAAAGGGGGCCTGGAACTGAAGCTTTCTTT.